This T cell receptor beta chain is drawn from a study of T cells after yellow fever vaccination. Findings and caveats of the study: Subsequent to the booster, the majority of primary-vaccination clones reappeared (around 97% CD4, 88% CD8).

The junction had 6 bases not matched to a gene; V was cut back by 4 bases and J by 0 bases. The CDR3 totals 15 residues. CDR1 is SGHRS, CDR2 YFSETQ, per germline. UMIs were added to TCR cDNA along with a universal primer site when it was made by 5'RACE template switching. TCRdb re-analysed the 5' RACE reads in MiXCR, keeping a single row per CDR3 protein. Altogether 450,000 to 600,000 distinct CDR3 sequences are present, about a sixth being singletons, with the ten largest covering 17%. This clonotype came up many times. Its antigen is as yet unknown. The receptor was isolated from a man between 18 and 29 years old who received the YFV17D yellow fever vaccine. This material consisted of PBMCs, taken more than 4 days after the first yellow fever vaccination. The genes are TRBV5-1 and TRBJ2-7; TRBD1 aligns across 8 bases. The CDR3 loop reads CASSRIQGGSYEQYF. Written as DNA, the CDR3 is TGCGCCAGCAGCAGAATACAGGGGGGCTCCTACGAGCAGTACTTC.